This T cell receptor beta chain was sequenced in a study of T-cell reconstitution after alpha-beta-depleted transplantation in children (TCRdb year 2016). With regard to the full study: Using TCR repertoire profiling, the study followed T-cell immune reconstitution in a quantitative way in children after TCRalphabeta/CD19-depleted allogeneic hematopoietic cell transplantation.

Trimming at the junction amounts to 5 bases on V and 1 base on J, and the germline ends lie 12 bases apart. Including cysteine and phenylalanine, the CDR3 has 16 amino acids. The read is trimmed to its CDR3 DNA, 48 bases read in frame from base 1. The germline V gene (reference sequence) supplies CDR1 MNHEY and CDR2 SMNVEV. The receptor library was made with PCR. The run used an Illumina HiSeq 2500. TCR library preparation used molecular barcoding, with unique molecular identifiers applied to normalize quantification of the TCRbeta repertoire. TCRdb handled the public reads itself, with Q25 trimming in fastp and clone calling in MiXCR, and kept productive beta chains. Identical CDR3 proteins give one entry, which carries the most common genes and DNA. In all, the sample holds some 100,000 distinct CDR3 sequences, and around 15% of those were seen once. Roughly 21% of the sample belongs to the ten largest clones.

This clonotype showed up many times. Its antigen is still unknown. No qualities accompany the bases; no much larger clone lies one base away. The treatment or condition label on this specimen signifies: allogeneic hematopoietic cell transplantation with graft depleted of TCRalphabeta T cells and CD19 B cells. The transplant recipients were children given TCRalphabeta/CD19-depleted allogeneic hematopoietic cell grafts. Here is what the overall study found, with its caveats: The frequencies of hyperexpanded clones fell over the following months, and after one year, T-cell counts and TCRbeta diversity were mostly attributed to newly produced T cells. In some patients, the high TCRbeta diversity seen at day 60 was put down to recipient T cells and intrathymic progenitors that had survived conditioning. Apparently early alphabetaT-cell count recovery about two months after transplant reportedly relied on only several hundred rapidly expanded clones derived from non-depleted graft cells.

The receptor was derived from a male patient under 10 years old who had a stem cell transplant for acute lymphoblastic leukemia, so the T cells may come from the graft donor. Recombination linked TRBV27 to TRBJ2-6; confidence is insufficient to name the D gene. Material: PBMCs, mostly from graft donor cells, obtained 180 days after TCRalphabeta/CD19-depleted stem cell transplant. Here is the DNA: TGTGCCAGCAGTCCGTTCTGGTTATCTGGGGCCAACGTCCTGACTTTC. Its product reads: CASSPFWLSGANVLTF.